The subject of this entry is one T cell receptor beta chain. The antigen is undetermined. These data come from a study of cytomegalovirus exposure and HLA in healthy donors. 60 Vbeta and 13 Jbeta primers were used in PCR. The table came from immunoSEQ multiplex PCR; TCRdb's copy has only in-frame clones and leaves some out. The sample contains under 150,000 clones, about two thirds of which appear only once. The CDR3 runs to 14 residues. Trimming removed 5 bases from V and 8 bases from J; junction bases left unmatched: 9. CDR1 is SGHTA, CDR2 FQGNSA, per germline. Study-wide points: The presence/absence work took it that sequencing depth was about the same across donors. Clonal expansion, a later analysis showed, was greater in HLA-associated TCR beta chains than in equally common others.

Sequenced sample: PBMCs. The clonotype was recovered from a human donor in good health. The chain joins TRBV7-2 to TRBJ1-3; the match to TRBD1 covers 7 bases. CDR3 coding DNA: TGTGCCAGCAGCCTAGGACAGGATCGTCACACCATATATTTT. Translating it yields CASSLGQDRHTIYF.